This TCR beta chain was sequenced in a study of T-cell reconstitution after alpha-beta-depleted transplantation in children. The study, taken as a whole, reports: Expanded clones from the graft, numbering several hundred, reportedly supplied alpha-beta T cells about two months after transplant.

Unique molecular identifiers were used to barcode this TCRbeta library. TCRdb redid the calling of the PCR reads with MiXCR, one entry per CDR3 protein. This sample carries roughly 490,000 distinct CDR3 sequences, roughly 11% of them seen once, and the ten largest clones take around 15%. Germline loops: CDR1 MGHRA, CDR2 YSYEKL. The CDR3 is made up of 17 amino acids. The ends were cut back, 4 bases at V and 0 bases at J, with 16 bases in the middle. Remarks on this clonotype: Its antigen is not identified.

The sequencing here drew on PBMCs, mostly from graft donor cells, taken 180 days after TCRalphabeta/CD19-depleted stem cell transplant. The sequence was obtained from a female patient aged 2-9 years who had a stem cell transplant for aplastic anemia, so the T cells may come from the graft donor. The chain recombines TRBV4-1 with TRBJ2-1; a weak D match, TRBD1 (5 bases). In nucleotides, the CDR3 is TGCGCCAGCAGCCCCAAGGTAGACAGTTTCTCCTACAATGAGCAGTTCTTC. It encodes CASSPKVDSFSYNEQFF.